This T cell receptor (beta chain) appears in the sequencing data of a study of blood T cell repertoires in COVID-19. Looking at the study overall: There were acute and convalescent COVID-19 samples, and they came from the United States, Italy and Spain.

The protocol was immunoSEQ multiplex PCR, while the TCRdb copy is restricted to in-frame clones and leaves out a portion. The sample lists 140,000 to 150,000 clones, 65% to 85% occurring once. This clonotype was obtained from a woman between 50 and 59 years old with acute or convalescent COVID-19. The sequenced sample consisted of peripheral blood.

DNA for the CDR3: TGTGCCAGTAGTAGACCCGGGACAGCATTTCATGGCTACACCTTC. This codes for CASSRPGTAFHGYTF. The chain couples TRBV19 to TRBJ1-2; 7 bases fit TRBD1. Per the germline V gene, CDR1 is LNHDA and CDR2 is SQIVND (reference sequence). Trimming took 4 bases from V and 6 from J; bases not matched to a gene: 11. There are 15 residues in the CDR3.